These 29 T cell receptor beta chains were all obtained from the same sample, sequenced in a study of cytomegalovirus exposure and HLA in healthy donors. Here immunoSEQ multiplex PCR was the method, and the copy in TCRdb shows in-frame clones only, minus some. Of more than 140,000 clones in the sample, roughly 89% are singletons; the top ten hold about 3.5%. The sample was PBMCs. The receptors shown here come from a woman between 18 and 30 years old in good health and CMV-seropositive.

Only a few counts were recorded for this clone. The chain has TRBV18 and TRBJ1-5, with 9 bases identical to TRBD1. Germline V CDR1 and CDR2: KGHSH, LQKENI. V lost 5 bases, J lost 4 bases, and 6 bases stayed unmatched. CDR3 length equals 15 residues. The CDR3 bases are TGTGCCAGCTCATTGACAGGGGGAGGGAATCAGCCCCAGCATTTT. This sequence encodes CASSLTGGGNQPQHF.

This chain joins TRBV7-8 and TRBJ1-5; D remains ambiguous. In germline, CDR1 is SGHVS, CDR2 FQNEAQ. The CDR3 is 14 residues long. V lost 5 bases, J lost 0 bases, and 8 bases lay in between. Here the CDR3 reads CASSPGDSNQPQHF. CDR3 in DNA: TGTGCCAGCAGCCCTGGAGATAGCAATCAGCCCCAGCATTTT.

The chain joins TRBV6-1 to TRBJ2-7; D is unresolved. The CDR3 is 15 residues long. Trimming left V 1 base short and J 2 bases short, with 12 bases between. Germline assignment: CDR1 MNHNS and CDR2 SASEGT. CDR3 loop: CASSEGGLEAYEQYF. CDR3 nucleotides: TGTGCCAGCAGTGAAGGTGGGCTGGAAGCCTACGAGCAGTACTTC.

This clone occurred once. J is TRBJ2-7 and V is TRBV6-5, with 7 bases lining up with TRBD1. This CDR3 region has 15 residues. V was clipped by 6 bases and J by 0 bases; unmatched bases: 8. Germline V CDR1 and CDR2: MNHEY, SVGAGI. The CDR3 reads CASRARGPSSYEQYF. As DNA, the CDR3 is TGTGCCAGCAGAGCAAGGGGGCCTAGCTCCTACGAGCAGTACTTC.

This clone has only a few counts. This chain uses TRBV29-1 with TRBJ1-5; a possible D gene is TRBD1 (6 bases). This CDR3 region has 13 residues. CDR1 SQVTM and CDR2 ANQGSEA come from the germline V gene. With 4 bases removed from V and 5 bases from J, the gap between germline ends came to 12 bases. For the CDR3, the DNA is TGCAGCGTTGTGGGGGCTTTCGATCAGCCCCAGCATTTT. It yields the protein CSVVGAFDQPQHF.

The chain carries TRBV7-3 and TRBJ2-2, with 10 bases aligning to TRBD2. J was trimmed by 5 bases and V by 2 bases; bases with no gene match: 5. Germline V gives CDR1 SGHTA, CDR2 FQGTGA. The CDR3 is 16 amino acids. CDR3 bases: TGTGCCAGCAGCTTAGTCGGGACTAGCGTAACCGGGGAGCTGTTTTTT. Amino acid sequence: CASSLVGTSVTGELFF.

V is TRBV14 and J is TRBJ2-2; D is perhaps TRBD1 (5 bases). Germline V lookup: CDR1 SGHDN, CDR2 FVKESK. V was clipped by 4 bases and J by 5 bases, with 8 bases between them. The CDR3 length is 13 residues. CDR3 in DNA: TGTGCCAGCAGCCTACAGGTGACCGGGGAGCTGTTTTTT. Translation: CASSLQVTGELFF.

This clone was found once. V is TRBV2 and J is TRBJ2-3; TRBD2 matches 7 bases. CDR1 is SNHLY, CDR2 FYNNEI, per germline. The CDR3 contains 15 residues. J was trimmed by 0 bases and V by 7 bases; bases with no gene match: 7. In nucleotides, the CDR3 is TGTGCCAGCACCCTGACTAGCCGAAGCACAGATACGCAGTATTTT. Amino acid sequence: CASTLTSRSTDTQYF.

The chain couples TRBV9 to TRBJ1-1; TRBD1 matches at 8 bases. After removal of 7 bases from V and 3 bases from J, the junction contained 5 bases not matched to a gene. The germline CDR1 and CDR2 sequences are SGDLS and YYNGEE. The CDR3 sequence is 13 residues long. In DNA, the CDR3 is TGTGCCAGCGGCCAGGGGGCGGACACTGAAGCTTTCTTT. This gives the protein CASGQGADTEAFF.

Here the CDR3 reads CASSPLAGEHYEQYF. For the CDR3, the DNA is TGTGCCAGCAGCCCACTAGCGGGAGAACACTACGAGCAGTACTTC. This chain joins TRBV7-3 and TRBJ2-7, with 11 bases that match TRBD2. Germline CDR1 is SGHTA and CDR2 is FQGTGA. The J segment lost 3 bases and the V segment lost 5 bases, leaving 6 bases of the junction unmatched. The length of the CDR3 is 15 residues.

The chain combines TRBV2 with TRBJ2-7; 9 bases fit TRBD2. Trimming took 5 bases from V and 2 from J; bases not matched to a gene: 4. From germline, CDR1 is SNHLY and CDR2 FYNNEI. The CDR3 length is 14 residues. This chain's CDR3 is CASSSSGTTYEQYF. The CDR3 DNA reads TGTGCCAGCAGTTCTAGCGGGACTACCTACGAGCAGTACTTC.

The gene calls are TRBV6-1 and TRBJ2-7; 8 bases align to TRBD2. Germline lookup yields CDR1 MNHNS and CDR2 SASEGT. The CDR3 spans 15 residues. The V gene end was trimmed by 5 bases and the J gene end by 2 bases; junction bases not matched to a gene: 8. Written as DNA, the CDR3 is TGTGCCAGCAGTCTAAATAGCGGGACCACCTACGAGCAGTACTTC. Its translation is CASSLNSGTTYEQYF.

This sequence joins TRBV15 and TRBJ2-7; 10 bases fit TRBD1. V was pared by 4 bases and J by 3 bases, with 3 bases of the junction left unmatched. CDR3 length: 14 amino acids. Germline CDR1 LNHNV, CDR2 YYDKDF (reference sequence). In DNA, the CDR3 is TGTGCCACCAGCAACCGGGACAGGGGCTACGAGCAGTACTTC. Residues: CATSNRDRGYEQYF.

The table lists this clone with a few counts. The rearrangement uses TRBV25-1 and TRBJ2-5, with TRBD1 as a possible D gene (5 bases). The germline V gene encodes CDR1 MGHDK and CDR2 SYGVNS. The CDR3 covers 11 residues. V was pared by 7 bases and J by 7 bases, with 10 bases between. In nucleotides, the CDR3 is TGTGCCAGCACCCGAACAGGGACCCAGTACTTC. Encoded protein: CASTRTGTQYF. The complete variable domain, with remaining parts taken from reference TRBV25-1 and TRBJ2-5, reads EADIYQTPRYLVIGTGKKITLECSQTMGHDKMYWYQQDPGMELHLIHYSYGVNSTEKGDLSSESTVSRIRTEHFPLTLESARPSHTSQYLCASTRTGTQYFGPGTRLLVL.

The CDR3 DNA sequence: TGTGCCAGCAGCTCCTTCCACTCGACAGGGTATATCACTGCGGCTTTCTTT. This sequence encodes CASSSFHSTGYITAAFF. J is TRBJ1-1 and V is TRBV7-9; 7 bases fit TRBD1. The CDR3 has 17 residues. The ends lost 4 bases at V and 11 bases at J; junction bases unmatched: 22. Germline V gene sequence: CDR1 SEHNR, CDR2 FQNEAQ (reference sequence).

The J gene is TRBJ2-1, the V gene TRBV4-3; 8 bases align to TRBD2. V trimming: 0 bases; J trimming: 0 bases; junction bases outside the gene matches: 7. The CDR3 has 18 amino acids. From germline, CDR1 is LGHNA and CDR2 YSLEER. CDR3 sequence reads: CASSQDTASGHSYNEQFF. DNA for the CDR3: TGCGCCAGCAGCCAAGACACGGCTAGCGGGCACTCCTACAATGAGCAGTTCTTC.

The rearrangement uses TRBV4-3 and TRBJ2-7, with 10 bases identical to TRBD1. Germline CDR1 reads LGHNA; CDR2 reads YSLEER. The CDR3 contains 15 residues. V was pared by 3 bases and J by 1 base, with 3 bases of the junction left unmatched. This chain's CDR3 is CASSHDRGLSYEQYF. DNA for the CDR3: TGCGCCAGCAGCCACGACAGGGGGCTTTCCTACGAGCAGTACTTC.

The chain links TRBV19 to TRBJ2-1; 10 bases line up with TRBD2. The CDR3 extends over 21 amino acids. Germline CDR1 reads LNHDA; CDR2 reads SQIVND (reference sequence). J gave up 0 bases and V 4 bases, and 18 bases lay outside the gene matches. In DNA, the CDR3 is TGTGCCAGTAGTAGGAAGAGGTTCGGAGCGGGAGGGCCCATCTCCTACAATGAGCAGTTCTTC. Amino acid sequence: CASSRKRFGAGGPISYNEQFF.

V and J are TRBV28 and TRBJ2-3, with 9 bases matching TRBD2. The ends lost 6 bases at V and 1 base at J; junction bases unmatched: 5. The CDR3 totals 15 residues. Per germline, CDR1 MDHEN and CDR2 SYDVKM. The CDR3 DNA reads as TGTGCCAGCAGCACTATAGCGGGAGGCACAGATACGCAGTATTTT. Its translation is CASSTIAGGTDTQYF. The full variable domain, rest sourced from reference TRBV28 and TRBJ2-3, is DVKVTQSSRYLVKRTGEKVFLECVQDMDHENMFWYRQDPGLGLRLIYFSYDVKMKEKGDIPEGYSVSREKKERFSLILESASTNQTSMYLCASSTIAGGTDTQYFGPGTRLTVL.

This chain connects TRBV28 to TRBJ2-5, with 11 bases lining up with TRBD2. In germline, CDR1 is MDHEN, CDR2 SYDVKM. The V gene end was trimmed by 6 bases and the J gene end by 1 base; junction bases not matched to a gene: 7. This CDR3 region has 16 residues. CDR3 sequence (DNA): TGTGCCAGCAGACTCGCCGGGACTAGCGGCCAAGAGACCCAGTACTTC. It encodes CASRLAGTSGQETQYF.

This chain uses TRBV6-6 with TRBJ2-1; 9 nucleotides match TRBD1. V shed 5 bases and J 5 bases; nucleotides not matched to a gene: 7. The CDR3 is 15 amino acids. Germline loops: CDR1 MNHNY, CDR2 SVGAGI (reference sequence). This chain's CDR3 is CASSRQGDSHNEQFF. In DNA, the CDR3 is TGTGCCAGCAGTAGACAGGGGGATTCCCACAATGAGCAGTTCTTC.

J is TRBJ1-1 and V is TRBV11-2; 11 nucleotides line up with TRBD1. The CDR3 contains 19 residues. Trimming at V came to 6 bases and at J to 1 base, leaving 16 bases not matched to a gene. The germline CDR1 and CDR2 sequences are SGHAT and FQNNGV. CDR3 bases: TGTGCCAGCAGGTTGGGACAGGGGGTTTCCCTCCTGGGGAACACTGAAGCTTTCTTT. Residues: CASRLGQGVSLLGNTEAFF.

This clone was seen only once. V gene TRBV10-3 combines with J gene TRBJ1-2; D is unclear. The CDR3 spans 13 residues. Trimming left V 8 bases short and J 0 bases short, with 10 bases between. CDR1 is ENHRY and CDR2 is SYGVKD in the germline V gene. This CDR3 is CAILGSTNYGYTF. DNA for the CDR3: TGTGCCATCCTCGGGTCAACTAACTATGGCTACACCTTC.

The J gene is TRBJ2-3, the V gene TRBV10-3, with 10 bases fitting TRBD2. The length of the CDR3 is 15 residues. The ends lost 6 bases at V and 0 bases at J; junction bases unmatched: 3. Germline lookup yields CDR1 ENHRY and CDR2 SYGVKD. CDR3 in DNA: TGTGCCATCAGGCCACTAGCGGGAAGCACAGATACGCAGTATTTT. It translates to CAIRPLAGSTDTQYF.

J is TRBJ2-4 and V is TRBV6-1, with D possibly matching TRBD1 (6 bases). The CDR3 loop spans 13 amino acids. V dropped 10 bases and J dropped 2 bases, with 12 bases sitting between them. The germline gives CDR1 MNHNS, CDR2 SASEGT. Written as DNA, the CDR3 is TGTGCCACCATTGGACAGCCCAAAAACATTCAGTACTTC. Protein product: CATIGQPKNIQYF.

CDR3 sequence: CASSQGTANYGYTF. Written as DNA, the CDR3 is TGCGCCAGCAGCCAAGGAACAGCTAACTATGGCTACACCTTC. The V call is TRBV4-1, the J call TRBJ1-2; D is unclear. V dropped 1 base and J dropped 0 bases, with 6 bases sitting between them. This CDR3 is 14 amino acids long. CDR1 is MGHRA and CDR2 is YSYEKL in the germline V gene.

The chain links TRBV7-9 to TRBJ2-7; TRBD1 is a possible D gene (5 bases). V was clipped by 6 bases and J by 3 bases, with 15 bases between them. The CDR3 totals 14 residues. Germline lookup yields CDR1 SEHNR and CDR2 FQNEAQ (reference sequence). DNA for the CDR3: TGTGCCAGCAGTAGAGGACAAAGGGGCTACGAGCAGTACTTC. As protein: CASSRGQRGYEQYF.

V and J are TRBV29-1 and TRBJ2-7; the D gene is possibly TRBD2 (5 bases). The CDR3 covers 14 residues. Trimming took off 4 bases at V and 4 bases at J, with 17 bases between the two ends. Germline V gene data show CDR1 as SQVTM and CDR2 as ANQGSEA. The CDR3 DNA reads as TGCAGCGTTGGTCGAGGGATGGCTCGGTACGAGCAGTACTTC. Translation: CSVGRGMARYEQYF.

The J gene is TRBJ2-6, the V gene TRBV19; TRBD1 matches 10 bases. Trimming cost V 7 bases and J 2 bases; bases outside gene matches: 8. Per germline, CDR1 LNHDA and CDR2 SQIVND (reference sequence). The CDR3 contains 17 residues. The CDR3 here is CASNRRTGGPGANVLTF. Here the CDR3 DNA reads TGTGCCAGTAACCGAAGGACAGGGGGACCTGGGGCCAACGTCCTGACTTTC.